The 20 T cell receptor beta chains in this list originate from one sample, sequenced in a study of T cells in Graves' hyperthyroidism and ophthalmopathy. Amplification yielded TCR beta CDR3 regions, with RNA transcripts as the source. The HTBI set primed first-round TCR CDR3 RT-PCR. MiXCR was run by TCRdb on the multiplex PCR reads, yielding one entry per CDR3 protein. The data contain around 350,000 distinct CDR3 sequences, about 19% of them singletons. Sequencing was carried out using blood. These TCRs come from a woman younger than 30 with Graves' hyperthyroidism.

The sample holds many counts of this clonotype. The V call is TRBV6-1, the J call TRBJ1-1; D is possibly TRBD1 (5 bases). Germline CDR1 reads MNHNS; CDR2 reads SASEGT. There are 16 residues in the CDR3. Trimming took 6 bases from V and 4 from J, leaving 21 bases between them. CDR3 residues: CASRSTAGTFRTEAFF. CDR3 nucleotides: TGTGCCAGCAGATCAACCGCCGGGACCTTCCGCACTGAAGCTTTCTTT.

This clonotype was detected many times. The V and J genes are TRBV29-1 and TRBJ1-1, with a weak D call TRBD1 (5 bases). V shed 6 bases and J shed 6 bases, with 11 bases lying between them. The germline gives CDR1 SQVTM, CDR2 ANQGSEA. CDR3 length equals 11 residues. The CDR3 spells CSVYGGSEAFF. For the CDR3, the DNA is TGCAGCGTGTACGGGGGATCTGAAGCTTTCTTT.

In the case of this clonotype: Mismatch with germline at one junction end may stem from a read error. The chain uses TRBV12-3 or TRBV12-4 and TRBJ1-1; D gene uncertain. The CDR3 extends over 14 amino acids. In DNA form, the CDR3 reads TGTGCCAGCAGTCCCGACATACGTTACACTGATGCTTTCTTT. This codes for CASSPDIRYTDAFF.

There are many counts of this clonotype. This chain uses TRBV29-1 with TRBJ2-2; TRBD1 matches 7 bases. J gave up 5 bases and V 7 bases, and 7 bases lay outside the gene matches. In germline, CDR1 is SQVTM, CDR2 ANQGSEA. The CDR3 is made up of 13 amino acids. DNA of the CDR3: TGCAGCGCCGAGAGACAGGGAACCGGGGAGCTGTTTTTT. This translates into CSAERQGTGELFF.

CDR3 region: CASSFTPTQNTEAFF. The CDR3 nucleotides read TGTGCCAGCAGTTTCACGCCGACACAAAACACTGAAGCTTTCTTT. The chain is built from TRBV7-9 and TRBJ1-1; D gene unclear. Trimming pared 6 bases from V and 2 bases from J, leaving 16 bases between. This CDR3 has 15 residues. CDR1 SEHNR and CDR2 FQNEAQ come from the germline V gene (reference sequence).

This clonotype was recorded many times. CDR3 in amino acids: CASSSTGGWTEAFF. CDR3 DNA: TGTGCCAGCAGTTCGACAGGGGGTTGGACTGAAGCTTTCTTT. J is TRBJ1-1 and V is TRBV12-3 or TRBV12-4, with TRBD1 identical over 9 bases. The V and J ends lost 4 bases and 5 bases, in that order; junction bases with no gene match: 5. CDR3 length: 14 residues.

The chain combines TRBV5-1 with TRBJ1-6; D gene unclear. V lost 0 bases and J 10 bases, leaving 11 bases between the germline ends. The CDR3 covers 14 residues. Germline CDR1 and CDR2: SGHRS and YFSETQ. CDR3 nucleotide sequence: TGCGCCAGCAGCTTGGACAGCGTTGGCTCACCCCTCCACTTT. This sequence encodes CASSLDSVGSPLHF.

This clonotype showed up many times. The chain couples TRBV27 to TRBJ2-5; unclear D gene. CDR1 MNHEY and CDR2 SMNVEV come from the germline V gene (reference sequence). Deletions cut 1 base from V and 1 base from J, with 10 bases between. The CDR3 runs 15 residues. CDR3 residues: CASSLLSSSQETQYF. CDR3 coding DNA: TGTGCCAGCAGTTTATTAAGCTCATCCCAAGAGACCCAGTACTTC.

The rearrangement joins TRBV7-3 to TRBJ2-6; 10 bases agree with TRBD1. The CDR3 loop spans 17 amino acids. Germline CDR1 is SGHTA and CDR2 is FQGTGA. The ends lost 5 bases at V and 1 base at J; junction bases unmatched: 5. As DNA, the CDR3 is TGTGCCAGCAGCGTCCGGGACAGGGGTTCTGGGGCCAACGTCCTGACTTTC. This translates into CASSVRDRGSGANVLTF.

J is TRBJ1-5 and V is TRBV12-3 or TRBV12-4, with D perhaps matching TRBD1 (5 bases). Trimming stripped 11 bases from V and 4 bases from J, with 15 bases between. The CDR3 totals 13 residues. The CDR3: CACASGWNQPQHF. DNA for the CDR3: TGTGCCTGCGCTTCAGGGTGGAATCAGCCCCAGCATTTT.

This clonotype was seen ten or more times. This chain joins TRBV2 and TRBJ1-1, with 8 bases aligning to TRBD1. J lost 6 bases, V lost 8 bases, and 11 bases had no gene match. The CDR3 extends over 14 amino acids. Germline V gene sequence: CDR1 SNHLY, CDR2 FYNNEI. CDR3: CASGRTGFSPEAFF. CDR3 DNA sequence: TGTGCCAGCGGAAGGACAGGGTTTTCACCTGAAGCTTTCTTT.

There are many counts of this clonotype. CDR3 in DNA: TGTGCCAGCAGTCTCACAGGAGGAAACACCATATATTTT. It encodes CASSLTGGNTIYF. The genes are TRBV12-3 or TRBV12-4 and TRBJ1-3; perhaps TRBD1 as D (5 bases). The germline V and J ends were trimmed by 5 bases and 4 bases, with 9 bases remaining between them. This CDR3 spans 13 amino acids.

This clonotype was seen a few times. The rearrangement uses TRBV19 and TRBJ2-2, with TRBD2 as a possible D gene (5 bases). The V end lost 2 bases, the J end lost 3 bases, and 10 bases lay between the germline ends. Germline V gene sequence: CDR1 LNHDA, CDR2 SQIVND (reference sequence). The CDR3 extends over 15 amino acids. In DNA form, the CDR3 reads TGTGCCAGTAGTATAAGGAGGTTCGACACCGGGGAGCTGTTTTTT. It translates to CASSIRRFDTGELFF.

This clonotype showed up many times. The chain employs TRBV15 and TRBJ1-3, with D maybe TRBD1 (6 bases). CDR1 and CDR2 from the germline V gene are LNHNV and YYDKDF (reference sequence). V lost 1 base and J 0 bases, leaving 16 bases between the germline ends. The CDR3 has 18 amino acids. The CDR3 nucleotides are TGTGCCACCAGCAGAGGATTCCAGGACAGTGGCTCTGGAAACACCATATATTTT. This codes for CATSRGFQDSGSGNTIYF.

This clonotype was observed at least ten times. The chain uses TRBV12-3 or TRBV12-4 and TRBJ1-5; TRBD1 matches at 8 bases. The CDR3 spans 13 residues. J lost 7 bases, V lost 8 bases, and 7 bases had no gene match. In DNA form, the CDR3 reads TGTGCCAGCGCCGGGACAGGTAAACAGCCCCAGCATTTT. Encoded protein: CASAGTGKQPQHF.

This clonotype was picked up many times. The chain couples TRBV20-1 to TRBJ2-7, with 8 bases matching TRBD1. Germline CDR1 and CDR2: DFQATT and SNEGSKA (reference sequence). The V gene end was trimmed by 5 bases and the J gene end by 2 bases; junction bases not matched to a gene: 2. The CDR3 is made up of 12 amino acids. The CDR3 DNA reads TGCAGTGCTGACAGGGGAACCTACGAGCAGTACTTC. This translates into CSADRGTYEQYF.

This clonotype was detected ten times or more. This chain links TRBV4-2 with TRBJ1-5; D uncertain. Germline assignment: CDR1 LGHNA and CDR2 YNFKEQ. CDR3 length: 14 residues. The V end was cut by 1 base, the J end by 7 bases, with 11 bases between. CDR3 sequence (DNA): TGTGCCAGCAGCCAAGGGAGGCTAGCGCAGCCCCAGCATTTT. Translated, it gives CASSQGRLAQPQHF.

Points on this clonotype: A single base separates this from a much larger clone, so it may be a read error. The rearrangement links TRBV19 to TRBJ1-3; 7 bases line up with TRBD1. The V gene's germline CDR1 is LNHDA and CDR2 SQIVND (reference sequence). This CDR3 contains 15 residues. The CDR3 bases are TGTGTCAGCAAAAGGGACAGTAGTTCTGGAAACACCATATATTTT. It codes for CVSKRDSSSGNTIYF.

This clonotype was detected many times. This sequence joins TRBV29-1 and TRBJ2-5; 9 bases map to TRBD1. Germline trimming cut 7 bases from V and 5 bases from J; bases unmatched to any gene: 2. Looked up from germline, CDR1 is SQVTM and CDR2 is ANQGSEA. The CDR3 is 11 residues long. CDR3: CSGGTGETQYF. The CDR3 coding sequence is TGCAGCGGTGGGACAGGGGAGACCCAGTACTTC.

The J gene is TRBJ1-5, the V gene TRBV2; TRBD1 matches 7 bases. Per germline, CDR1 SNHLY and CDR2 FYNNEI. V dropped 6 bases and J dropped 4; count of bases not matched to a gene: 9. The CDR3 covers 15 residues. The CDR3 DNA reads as TGTGCCAGCAGGAGAGGGGGCTCGGGTAATCAGCCCCAGCATTTT. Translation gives CASRRGGSGNQPQHF.